Below, 11 T cell receptor beta chains from the same sample are listed, as sequenced in a study of blood T cell repertoires in COVID-19. Measured with immunoSEQ multiplex PCR; TCRdb has only the in-frame clones, and not every one. The data show approximately 60,000 clones, 70% to 80% seen once. The sample was peripheral blood. The receptors derive from a woman older than 75 with acute or convalescent COVID-19.

V gene TRBV4-3 combines with J gene TRBJ2-2, with D unresolved. CDR1 LGHNA and CDR2 YSLEER come from the germline V gene. The CDR3 extends over 15 amino acids. Trimming shortened V by 0 bases and J by 6 bases, and 11 bases separated the two germline ends. CDR3: CASSQDFALPGELFF. CDR3 nucleotide sequence: TGCGCCAGCAGCCAAGATTTCGCCCTACCCGGGGAGCTGTTTTTT.

This clone appeared a single time. This sequence joins TRBV27 and TRBJ2-5, with 7 bases matching TRBD2. CDR1 is MNHEY, CDR2 SMNVEV, per germline (reference sequence). The CDR3 is 16 residues long. V lost 2 bases and J lost 4; bases outside the gene matches: 10. The CDR3 DNA reads TGTGCCAGCAGTTTACGAGCCAGGGAGGGCCCAGAGACCCAGTACTTC. Protein product: CASSLRAREGPETQYF.

The chain combines TRBV4-3 with TRBJ1-1, with TRBD1 as a possible D gene (5 bases). The V end was cut by 4 bases, the J end by 11 bases, with 17 bases between. The CDR3 is made up of 13 amino acids. The germline gives CDR1 LGHNA, CDR2 YSLEER. Written as DNA, the CDR3 is TGCGCCAGCAGCCCCCGGGGGGAGGTCTCCGCTTTCTTT. Translated: CASSPRGEVSAFF.

CDR3 coding DNA: TGTGCCAGCAGTGGCCTAGCGGGGAGGGCCCGAGGGGGCGAGCAGTACTTC. Translated: CASSGLAGRARGGEQYF. The gene calls are TRBV6-1 and TRBJ2-7; TRBD2 agrees at 9 bases. With 4 bases clipped from V and 6 bases from J, the junction kept 16 bases outside the gene matches. CDR1 is MNHNS, CDR2 SASEGT, per germline. The CDR3 extends over 17 amino acids.

The CDR3 loop reads CACCGGSARPFSNQPQHF. The CDR3 DNA follows: TGTGCCTGTTGTGGGGGGTCGGCACGACCGTTTAGCAATCAGCCCCAGCATTTT. The chain joins TRBV30 to TRBJ1-5; D is possibly TRBD1 (5 bases). Trimming left V 6 bases short and J 0 bases short, with 24 bases between. The CDR3 has 18 residues. Germline V gene sequence: CDR1 GTSNPN, CDR2 SVGIG (reference sequence).

V is TRBV24-1 and J is TRBJ1-5; D remains unclear. Germline CDR1 KGHDR, CDR2 SFDVKD. This CDR3 region has 12 residues. Deletions cut 3 bases from V and 8 bases from J, with 7 bases between. The CDR3 loop is CATSDGGKPQHF. The CDR3 nucleotides read TGTGCCACCAGTGATGGCGGGAAGCCCCAGCATTTT.

In this sample, this clone turned up a few times. The chain combines TRBV6-5 with TRBJ2-1; 10 bases line up with TRBD1. CDR1 MNHEY and CDR2 SVGAGI come from the germline V gene. Losses at the gene ends were 10 bases for V and 9 bases for J; bases not matched to a gene: 12. The CDR3 sequence is 14 residues long. CDR3 sequence reads: CATEGTGALIEQFF. The CDR3 bases are TGTGCCACTGAGGGGACAGGGGCTCTCATTGAGCAGTTCTTC.

The genes are TRBV5-4 and TRBJ2-4; D remains ambiguous. In germline, CDR1 is SGHNT, CDR2 YYREEE (reference sequence). CDR3 length: 16 amino acids. The V end was cut by 4 bases, the J end by 2 bases, with 16 bases between. As DNA, the CDR3 is TGTGCCAGCAGCCACAGATTGGATAGGACCAAAAACATTCAGTACTTC. The encoded protein is CASSHRLDRTKNIQYF.

The chain links TRBV5-1 to TRBJ2-2, with TRBD1 matching 10 bases. Germline values: CDR1 SGHRS, CDR2 YFSETQ. The CDR3 length is 17 residues. V lost 2 bases and J lost 4; bases outside the gene matches: 8. In nucleotides, the CDR3 is TGCGCCAGCAGCTTAAACCCGGGACAGGGGTCCACCGGGGAGCTGTTTTTT. Encoded protein: CASSLNPGQGSTGELFF.

This chain joins TRBV27 and TRBJ1-1; unclear D gene. Germline CDR1 and CDR2: MNHEY and SMNVEV (reference sequence). Trimming stripped 5 bases from V and 4 bases from J, with 14 bases between. The CDR3 spans 14 residues. The CDR3, as DNA: TGTGCCAGCAGTCCGTCGGTGAGAGGCACTGAAGCTTTCTTT. Its translation is CASSPSVRGTEAFF.

This clone came up a few times. With only one base between it and a far larger clone, this is likely a read error. The chain's CDR3 is CACSLVRAPRTGELFF. CDR3 bases: TGCGCCTGCAGCTTGGTGCGGGCCCCCCGCACCGGGGAGCTGTTTTTT. The chain employs TRBV5-1 and TRBJ2-2; D might be TRBD2 (5 bases). The CDR3 covers 16 residues. CDR1 and CDR2 (germline): SGHRS, YFSETQ.